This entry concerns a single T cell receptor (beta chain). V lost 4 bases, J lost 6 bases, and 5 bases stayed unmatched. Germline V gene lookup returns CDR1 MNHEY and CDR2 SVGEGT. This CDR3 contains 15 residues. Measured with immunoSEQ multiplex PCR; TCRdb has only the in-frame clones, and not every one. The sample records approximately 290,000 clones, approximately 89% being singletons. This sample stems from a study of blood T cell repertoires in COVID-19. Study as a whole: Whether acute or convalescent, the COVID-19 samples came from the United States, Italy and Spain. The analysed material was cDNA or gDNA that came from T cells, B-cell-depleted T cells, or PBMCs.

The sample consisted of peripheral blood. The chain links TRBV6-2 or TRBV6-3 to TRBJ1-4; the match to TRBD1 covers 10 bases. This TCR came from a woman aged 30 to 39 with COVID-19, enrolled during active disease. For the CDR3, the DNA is TGTGCCAGCAGTTTTTGGGACAGGGGAGATGAAAAACTGTTTTTT. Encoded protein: CASSFWDRGDEKLFF.